This T cell receptor beta chain was sequenced during a study of blood T cell repertoires in COVID-19. Study-wide context: PBMCs, B-cell-depleted T cells, or T cells provided the cDNA or gDNA that made up the material.

This clone came up once. During active infection, Seattle patients enrolled and were then monitored through disease. The V and J ends lost 0 bases and 2 bases respectively, with 12 bases between them. CDR3 length: 16 amino acids. How the authors handled the data: Nucleated cell counts were estimated from reference gene primer amplification. TCRdb's table, derived via immunoSEQ multiplex PCR, lists solely in-frame clones and lacks some. V and J calls and clone size follow that table, whereas D and trimming were derived from the DNA. The sample contains 150,000 or so clones, 80% to 90% of which appear only once.

The TCR sequence derives from a woman in her fifties or sixties with COVID-19, enrolled during active disease. The sample comprised peripheral blood. This chain joins TRBV23-1 and TRBJ2-3; TRBD1 is a possible D gene (6 bases). TRBV23-1 is an ORF, and what it does is uncertain. The CDR3 sequence is CASSQSAGALTDTQYF. DNA for the CDR3: TGCGCCAGCAGTCAATCGGCAGGGGCGCTCACAGATACGCAGTATTTT.